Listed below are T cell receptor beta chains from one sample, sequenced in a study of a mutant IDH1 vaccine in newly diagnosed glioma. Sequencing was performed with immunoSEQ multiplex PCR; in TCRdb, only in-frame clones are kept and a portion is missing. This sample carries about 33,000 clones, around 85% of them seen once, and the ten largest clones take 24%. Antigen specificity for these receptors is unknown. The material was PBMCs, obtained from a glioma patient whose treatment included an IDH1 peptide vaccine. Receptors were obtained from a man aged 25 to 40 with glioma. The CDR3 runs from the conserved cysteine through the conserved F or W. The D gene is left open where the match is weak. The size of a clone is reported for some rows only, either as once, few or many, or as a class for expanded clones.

cdr3_aa: CASSVGLAQELFF
cdr3_length: 13
d_call: .
v_call: TRBV9
j_call: TRBJ2-2
clone_size: .

cdr3_aa: CASSKPQGNPEAFF
cdr3_length: 14
d_call: .
v_call: TRBV5-6
j_call: TRBJ1-1
clone_size: once

cdr3_aa: CASRSLTGYQAFF
cdr3_length: 13
d_call: .
v_call: TRBV6-6
j_call: TRBJ1-1
clone_size: .

cdr3_aa: CASSPGTSGSYEQYF
cdr3_length: 15
d_call: TRBD2
v_call: TRBV9
j_call: TRBJ2-7
clone_size: .

cdr3_aa: CASTAARASGSKRTPVTGELFF
cdr3_length: 22
d_call: TRBD2
v_call: TRBV28
j_call: TRBJ2-2
clone_size: .

cdr3_aa: CASSGRESSDTQYF
cdr3_length: 14
d_call: .
v_call: TRBV27
j_call: TRBJ2-3
clone_size: .

cdr3_aa: CAISESGRDEETQYF
cdr3_length: 15
d_call: .
v_call: TRBV10-3
j_call: TRBJ2-5
clone_size: once

cdr3_aa: CASSLAEVPYEQYF
cdr3_length: 14
d_call: .
v_call: TRBV5-1
j_call: TRBJ2-7
clone_size: .

cdr3_aa: CASSLVTGLGETQYF
cdr3_length: 15
d_call: .
v_call: TRBV7-9
j_call: TRBJ2-5
clone_size: few

cdr3_aa: CAWNLLEGGLTDTQYF
cdr3_length: 16
d_call: .
v_call: TRBV30
j_call: TRBJ2-3
clone_size: .